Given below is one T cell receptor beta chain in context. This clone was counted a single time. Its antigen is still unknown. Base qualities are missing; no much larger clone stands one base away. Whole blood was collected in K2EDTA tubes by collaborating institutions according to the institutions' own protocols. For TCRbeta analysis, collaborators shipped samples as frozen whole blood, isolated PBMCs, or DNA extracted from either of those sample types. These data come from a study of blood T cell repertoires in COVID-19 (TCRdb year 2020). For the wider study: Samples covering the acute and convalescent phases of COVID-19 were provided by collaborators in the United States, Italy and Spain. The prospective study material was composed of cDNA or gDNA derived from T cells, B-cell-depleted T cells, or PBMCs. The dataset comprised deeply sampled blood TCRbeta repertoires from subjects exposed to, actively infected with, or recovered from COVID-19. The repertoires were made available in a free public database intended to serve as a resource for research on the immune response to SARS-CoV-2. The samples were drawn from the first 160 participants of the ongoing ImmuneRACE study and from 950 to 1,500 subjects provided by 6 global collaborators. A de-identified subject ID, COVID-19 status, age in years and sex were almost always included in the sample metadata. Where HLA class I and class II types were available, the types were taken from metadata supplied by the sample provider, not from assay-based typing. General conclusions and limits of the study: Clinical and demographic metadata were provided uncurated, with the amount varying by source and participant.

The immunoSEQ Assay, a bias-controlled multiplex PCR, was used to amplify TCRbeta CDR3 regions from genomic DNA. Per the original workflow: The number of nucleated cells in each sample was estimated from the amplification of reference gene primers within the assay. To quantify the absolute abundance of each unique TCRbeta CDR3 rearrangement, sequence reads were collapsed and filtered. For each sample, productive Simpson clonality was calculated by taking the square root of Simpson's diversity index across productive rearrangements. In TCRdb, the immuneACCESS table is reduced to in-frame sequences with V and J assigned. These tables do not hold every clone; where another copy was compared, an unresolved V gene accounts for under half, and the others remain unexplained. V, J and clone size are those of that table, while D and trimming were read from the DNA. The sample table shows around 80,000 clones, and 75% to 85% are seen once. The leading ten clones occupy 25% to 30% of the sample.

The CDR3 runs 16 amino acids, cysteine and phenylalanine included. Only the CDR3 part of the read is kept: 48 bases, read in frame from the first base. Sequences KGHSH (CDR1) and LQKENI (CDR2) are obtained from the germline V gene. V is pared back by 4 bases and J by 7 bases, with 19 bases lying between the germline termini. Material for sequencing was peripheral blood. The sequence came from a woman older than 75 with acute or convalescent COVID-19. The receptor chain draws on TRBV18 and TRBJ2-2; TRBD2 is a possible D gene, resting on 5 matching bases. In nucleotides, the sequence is TGTGCCAGCTCACAAACTCTAGCCCCCACGGGCGGGGAGCTGTTTTTT. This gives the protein CASSQTLAPTGGELFF.